These T cell receptor beta chains were read from a single sample in a study of T cells in Graves' hyperthyroidism and ophthalmopathy. Via MiXCR, TCRdb re-called the multiplex PCR reads, giving one row per CDR3 protein. The sample contains around 290,000 distinct CDR3 sequences, about 14% of which appear only once. The specimen was blood. The receptors were gathered from a woman between 25 and 40 years old with Graves' hyperthyroidism that later progressed to Graves' ophthalmopathy. Each CDR3 is given with its conserved first and last residue. Fields, in order: CDR3 DNA, CDR3 protein, J gene, clone size, D gene, V gene, CDR3 length. D genes are given only for firm matches. The size field is filled for only some rows; it gives once, few, many or a size class.

DNA: TGTGCCAGCAGACAGGGGGTTTCCTACGAGCAGTACTTC
CDR3: CASRQGVSYEQYF
J: TRBJ2-7
size: many
D: TRBD1
V: TRBV12-3/TRBV12-4
length: 13

DNA: TGTGCCAGCAGTCGGGACCACTCCTACGAGCAGTACTTC
CDR3: CASSRDHSYEQYF
J: TRBJ2-7
size: -
D: -
V: TRBV2
length: 13

DNA: TGTGCCACCAAGGACAAAAACATTCAGTACTTC
CDR3: CATKDKNIQYF
J: TRBJ2-4
size: many
D: -
V: TRBV3-1
length: 11

DNA: TGCAGCGTTGGGTCACAGGGGGTTGAAAAACTGTTTTTT
CDR3: CSVGSQGVEKLFF
J: TRBJ1-4
size: -
D: TRBD1
V: TRBV29-1
length: 13

DNA: TGTGCCAGCAGTTTGGGGCACAACCTAGCGGGAGGGCTTACGGCAGATACGCAGTATTTT
CDR3: CASSLGHNLAGGLTADTQYF
J: TRBJ2-3
size: many
D: TRBD2
V: TRBV28
length: 20

DNA: TGTGCCAGCAGCCACACGTGGCGGGAGGAAGAGACCCAGTACTTC
CDR3: CASSHTWREEETQYF
J: TRBJ2-5
size: many
D: TRBD2
V: TRBV3-1
length: 15

DNA: TGTGCCAGCAGTGGACGAGGAATGACTGAAGCTTTCTTT
CDR3: CASSGRGMTEAFF
J: TRBJ1-1
size: many
D: -
V: TRBV2
length: 13

DNA: TGTGCCAGCAGCTCCGCGGTAGCGGGGAGTTATCTTACGCAGTATTTT
CDR3: CASSSAVAGSYLTQYF
J: TRBJ2-3
size: -
D: TRBD2
V: TRBV11-2
length: 16

DNA: TGTGCCAGCGGAACGGGACAGGGAAGGTTGGGAGCTTTCTTT
CDR3: CASGTGQGRLGAFF
J: TRBJ1-1
size: many
D: TRBD1
V: TRBV6-2/TRBV6-3
length: 14

DNA: TGTGCCGGCAGTGGGCGGACTAGCGGGAACGCAGATACGCAGTATTTT
CDR3: CAGSGRTSGNADTQYF
J: TRBJ2-3
size: -
D: TRBD2
V: TRBV6-1
length: 16

DNA: TGTGCCAGTACCCTCAGGGGGCTTAGCAATCAGCCCCAGCATTTT
CDR3: CASTLRGLSNQPQHF
J: TRBJ1-5
size: few
D: TRBD1
V: TRBV19
length: 15

DNA: TGTGCCAGCAGTTTCCTAGCGGGGGAAGCCTACGAGCAGTACTTC
CDR3: CASSFLAGEAYEQYF
J: TRBJ2-7
size: many
D: TRBD2
V: TRBV12-3/TRBV12-4
length: 15

DNA: TGCAGTGCTAGAGATTCAAACAGGAATCAGCCCCAGCATTTT
CDR3: CSARDSNRNQPQHF
J: TRBJ1-5
size: -
D: -
V: TRBV20-1
length: 14

DNA: TGCAGTGCTCCTTCTTCGGCGGGAGGTAACAATGAGCAGTACTTC
CDR3: CSAPSSAGGNNEQYF
J: TRBJ2-7
size: once
D: TRBD2
V: TRBV20-1
length: 15

DNA: TGTGCCAGCAGCACAGGGGGCGCGGGAGACTATGGCTACACCTTC
CDR3: CASSTGGAGDYGYTF
J: TRBJ1-2
size: many
D: TRBD1
V: TRBV6-1
length: 15

DNA: TGTGCCAAGTCATGGTTTGGACTAGCGGGAGCCCGGGAACTCGAGCAGTACTTC
CDR3: CAKSWFGLAGARELEQYF
J: TRBJ2-7
size: -
D: TRBD2
V: TRBV10-3
length: 18

DNA: TGTGCCAGCAGTTTCGACTGGACAGAGAACAACGAGCAGTACTTC
CDR3: CASSFDWTENNEQYF
J: TRBJ2-7
size: -
D: -
V: TRBV28
length: 15

DNA: TGTGCCAGCAGCCAGGTCAACTATGGCTACACCTTC
CDR3: CASSQVNYGYTF
J: TRBJ1-2
size: many
D: -
V: TRBV3-1
length: 12

DNA: TGTGCCAGCAGTTTCTGGGGAGATCGGAATCAGCCCCAGCATTTT
CDR3: CASSFWGDRNQPQHF
J: TRBJ1-5
size: many
D: -
V: TRBV12-3/TRBV12-4
length: 15

DNA: TGCAGCGTTGCCAGGGGGCTGGGCGGGGAGCTGTTTTTT
CDR3: CSVARGLGGELFF
J: TRBJ2-2
size: many
D: TRBD1
V: TRBV29-1
length: 13

DNA: TGTGCCAGCAGCTTTAGCCTAGCGGGCATTGGAGATACGCAGTATTTT
CDR3: CASSFSLAGIGDTQYF
J: TRBJ2-3
size: many
D: TRBD2
V: TRBV7-2
length: 16

DNA: TGTGCCAGCAGGGAACTAGACGAGCAGTACTTC
CDR3: CASRELDEQYF
J: TRBJ2-7
size: many
D: -
V: TRBV28
length: 11

DNA: TGTGCCAGCAGCTTATTTGTGGGAGAGTTCACCGGGGAGCTGTTTTTT
CDR3: CASSLFVGEFTGELFF
J: TRBJ2-2
size: -
D: -
V: TRBV7-8
length: 16

DNA: TGTGCCAGCAGTTTCCTACCGTATCGAGTCGGCACCGGGGAGCTGTTTTTT
CDR3: CASSFLPYRVGTGELFF
J: TRBJ2-2
size: many
D: -
V: TRBV28
length: 17

DNA: TGTGCCAGCAGTTACATAGCGGGAGGTTACGAGCAGTACTTC
CDR3: CASSYIAGGYEQYF
J: TRBJ2-7
size: many
D: TRBD2
V: TRBV6-1
length: 14

DNA: TGTGCCAGCAGCTTACTGGCGCCTCTCTACGAGCAGTACTTC
CDR3: CASSLLAPLYEQYF
J: TRBJ2-7
size: many
D: -
V: TRBV7-2
length: 14

DNA: TGTGCCAGCAGTTTAACCGGTGTCAATCAGCCCCAGCATTTT
CDR3: CASSLTGVNQPQHF
J: TRBJ1-5
size: -
D: -
V: TRBV27
length: 14

DNA: TGTGCCAGCAGCCAGAGAGCGGGACAAGAGACCCAGTACTTC
CDR3: CASSQRAGQETQYF
J: TRBJ2-5
size: many
D: TRBD2
V: TRBV14
length: 14

DNA: TGTGCCAGCAGTTACTCGGTGCCTAGCGGTTCCTACGAGCAGTACTTC
CDR3: CASSYSVPSGSYEQYF
J: TRBJ2-7
size: many
D: TRBD2
V: TRBV6-5
length: 16

DNA: TGTGCCAGCAGTTACCCCGAGACTAGCGGGAGGTATGAGCAGTTCTTC
CDR3: CASSYPETSGRYEQFF
J: TRBJ2-1
size: many
D: TRBD2
V: TRBV6-2/TRBV6-3
length: 16

DNA: TGCATGGTCGACGGTCGGACGTCGGAAGCTTTCTTT
CDR3: CMVDGRTSEAFF
J: TRBJ1-1
size: many
D: -
V: TRBV20-1
length: 12

DNA: TGTGCCAGCAGTTTAATAGGGATACGTACTGAAGCTTTCTTT
CDR3: CASSLIGIRTEAFF
J: TRBJ1-1
size: -
D: -
V: TRBV28
length: 14

DNA: TGTGCCAGCCGACAGGCGGATTCACCCCTCCACTTT
CDR3: CASRQADSPLHF
J: TRBJ1-6
size: medium-sized
D: -
V: TRBV2
length: 12

DNA: TGTGCCAGCACCATGGGGGGAGGGGAGACCCAGTACTTC
CDR3: CASTMGGGETQYF
J: TRBJ2-5
size: many
D: TRBD2
V: TRBV28
length: 13

DNA: TGTGCCAGTAGCCCTAGCGGGTATTCCTCCTACAATGAGCGGTTCTTC
CDR3: CASSPSGYSSYNERFF
J: TRBJ2-1
size: -
D: TRBD2
V: TRBV19
length: 16

DNA: TGTGCCAGCAGTTCCTCCGGGACAGCGAACACTGAAGCTTTCTTT
CDR3: CASSSSGTANTEAFF
J: TRBJ1-1
size: many
D: TRBD1
V: TRBV28
length: 15

DNA: TGTGCCAGCAGCCCCCAAGGGGGTCGGGAGACCCAGTACTTC
CDR3: CASSPQGGRETQYF
J: TRBJ2-5
size: many
D: -
V: TRBV13
length: 14

DNA: TGCAGCGTTGAAAGAGGACAGGGTTGGGCTTTCTTT
CDR3: CSVERGQGWAFF
J: TRBJ1-1
size: many
D: TRBD1
V: TRBV29-1
length: 12

DNA: TGTGCCAGCAGCGTAGTGGTAGGGAACTCCTACAATGAGCAGTTCTTC
CDR3: CASSVVVGNSYNEQFF
J: TRBJ2-1
size: -
D: -
V: TRBV9
length: 16

DNA: TGCAGTGCTTACTACAGCGTTGGCTACACCTTC
CDR3: CSAYYSVGYTF
J: TRBJ1-2
size: many
D: -
V: TRBV20-1
length: 11

DNA: TGCAGCGTTGTGAGGGCAGACACGCAGTATTTT
CDR3: CSVVRADTQYF
J: TRBJ2-3
size: few
D: -
V: TRBV29-1
length: 11